This T cell receptor beta chain was found in a study of response to subunit inactivated influenza vaccine. Broader study findings: Each seasonal flu vaccination may recruit only limited new T cells, authors suggested.

With 6 bases clipped from V and 2 bases from J, the junction kept 3 bases outside the gene matches. The CDR3 spans 14 residues. Each CDR3 protein is one row after TCRdb ran MiXCR on the RT-PCR reads. The table records 650,000 or so distinct CDR3 sequences, 14% of them present only once. On this clonotype: Its antigen remains unidentified.

The gene calls are TRBV12-3 or TRBV12-4 and TRBJ1-3, with 8 bases matching TRBD1. This clonotype was obtained from a man aged 50 or older who received an inactivated influenza vaccine. Source: PBMCs from blood, taken around 15 days before vaccination. In nucleotides, the CDR3 is TGTGCCAGCAGGACAGGGGTAACTGGAAACACCATATATTTT. As protein: CASRTGVTGNTIYF.